Below, one TCR beta chain is given with its context. The germline gives CDR1 LNHDA, CDR2 SQIVND (reference sequence). J lost 6 bases, V lost 2 bases, and 14 bases had no gene match. The CDR3 totals 17 residues. The sample is drawn from a study of blood T cell repertoires in COVID-19. Study summary: Italy, Spain and the United States were the sources of the convalescent and acute COVID-19 samples.

Methods used by the authors: Estimation of nucleated cell counts was performed using reference gene primer amplification. Profiled with immunoSEQ multiplex PCR; TCRdb holds only in-frame clones, not every one. The V and J calls and clone size come from that table; D and trimming were worked out from the DNA. Among approximately 90,000 clones listed, approximately 82% were seen once. The TCR was taken from a man aged 60 to 69 with acute or convalescent COVID-19. The gene calls are TRBV19 and TRBJ1-2, with TRBD1 matching over 8 bases. Sequenced input: peripheral blood. The CDR3 region is CASSIRQGNRGRNGYTF. CDR3 bases: TGTGCCAGTAGTATACGACAGGGGAACCGAGGGAGAAATGGCTACACCTTC.